This passage covers 4 T cell receptor beta chains from one sample sequenced in a study of beta chain features in type 1 diabetes. All of the isolated RNA was reverse transcribed, so expressed TCRB transcripts were sequenced. The table came from immunoSEQ multiplex PCR; TCRdb's copy has only in-frame clones and leaves some out. Of about 470,000 clones in the sample, roughly 31% are singletons; the top ten hold 0.05% to 0.065%. The source material was naive CD4+ T cells from blood. The origin of the receptors is a young man in good health.

V is TRBV30 and J is TRBJ1-2; D is unclear. Germline-derived CDR1 and CDR2 are GTSNPN and SVGIG (reference sequence). The CDR3 totals 12 residues. V was cut by 2 bases and J by 5 bases, with 9 bases left in between. The CDR3 loop reads CAWSQRVYGYTF. The CDR3, as DNA: TGTGCCTGGAGTCAACGGGTTTATGGCTACACCTTC.

This clone was counted a few times. This chain uses TRBV30 with TRBJ2-7; the match to TRBD2 covers 8 bases. The junction had 2 bases not matched to a gene; V was cut back by 1 base and J by 6 bases. The CDR3 is 12 residues long. CDR1 is GTSNPN and CDR2 is SVGIG in the germline V gene (reference sequence). Here the CDR3 DNA reads TGTGCCTGGAGTGGTAGCGGGGCCGAGCAGTACTTC. It yields the protein CAWSGSGAEQYF.

This clone was observed a handful of times. The chain is built from TRBV6-5 and TRBJ2-1, with 9 bases identical to TRBD2. V lost 6 bases, J lost 7 bases, and 7 bases stayed unmatched. Germline loops: CDR1 MNHEY, CDR2 SVGAGI. The CDR3 totals 14 residues. CDR3 protein: CASRHPGLANEQFF. As DNA, the CDR3 is TGTGCCAGCAGACACCCAGGACTAGCGAATGAGCAGTTCTTC.

This clone was seen only a few times. J is TRBJ2-7 and V is TRBV29-1; D remains ambiguous. This CDR3 contains 16 residues. CDR1 SQVTM and CDR2 ANQGSEA come from the germline V gene. V lost 1 base to trimming and J lost 0 bases, with 16 bases between them. Here the CDR3 reads CSVEVGTLSSSYEQYF. The CDR3 region has the DNA TGCAGCGTTGAAGTCGGTACCCTCTCCAGCTCCTACGAGCAGTACTTC.